One sample yielded the 29 T cell receptor beta chains listed below, sequenced in a study of identifying expanded T cells in peripheral blood. The data were produced by immunoSEQ multiplex PCR, yet TCRdb's version contains in-frame clones alone and is incomplete. This table has some 91,000 clones, about 91% appearing once. The material sequenced was blood. These receptor sequences come from a person between 18 and 70 years old in good health.

This chain connects TRBV6-5 to TRBJ2-7; TRBD2 might be the D (5 bases). V lost 10 bases to trimming and J lost 7 bases, with 14 bases between them. There are 11 residues in the CDR3. Germline CDR1 is MNHEY and CDR2 is SVGAGI. The DNA of the CDR3 is TGTGCCACCTGGACCTGGAGGGAGCAGTACTTC. Translation: CATWTWREQYF.

Written as DNA, the CDR3 is TGTGCCAGCAGTTTCCGGACAGGGGACTACGAGCAGTACTTC. This codes for CASSFRTGDYEQYF. The chain links TRBV6-1 to TRBJ2-7; 9 positions match TRBD1. Germline-derived CDR1 and CDR2 are MNHNS and SASEGT. V trimming: 5 bases; J trimming: 3 bases; junction bases outside the gene matches: 5. The CDR3 is made up of 14 amino acids.

The genes are TRBV30 and TRBJ2-1; D is possibly TRBD1 (6 bases). Trimming stripped 3 bases from V and 8 bases from J, with 8 bases between. Germline assignment: CDR1 GTSNPN and CDR2 SVGIG (reference sequence). The CDR3 runs to 11 residues. The CDR3 protein is CAWRGAYEQFF. Here the CDR3 DNA reads TGTGCCTGGAGGGGGGCGTATGAGCAGTTCTTC.

A note on this clone: The junction and the germline gene differ at one end; a read error may be behind it. V and J are TRBV27 and TRBJ1-1; D not certain. The CDR3 contains 11 residues. Germline loops: CDR1 MNHEY, CDR2 SMNVEV (reference sequence). The CDR3 bases are TGTGCCAGCAGAATGAAGACTGAAGCTTTCTTT. This gives the protein CASRMKTEAFF.

V and J are TRBV30 and TRBJ2-5, with 7 bases matching TRBD2. The germline V gene has CDR1 GTSNPN and CDR2 SVGIG (reference sequence). V trimming: 8 bases; J trimming: 5 bases; junction bases outside the gene matches: 8. The CDR3 is made up of 12 amino acids. CDR3: CAAKTRGETQYF. DNA of the CDR3: TGTGCCGCAAAAACGCGGGGGGAGACCCAGTACTTC.

The chain is built from TRBV5-1 and TRBJ2-7; 11 bases are shared with TRBD2. The germline V gene encodes CDR1 SGHRS and CDR2 YFSETQ. This CDR3 contains 15 residues. Trimming cost V 7 bases and J 1 base; bases outside gene matches: 7. CDR3 sequence: CASGAGTSGSYEQYF. The CDR3 DNA follows: TGCGCCAGCGGGGCCGGGACTAGCGGATCCTACGAGCAGTACTTC.

The chain is built from TRBV6-5 and TRBJ1-1, with D uncertain. From germline, CDR1 is MNHEY and CDR2 SVGAGI. Trimming pared 2 bases from V and 1 base from J, leaving 8 bases between. This CDR3 has 14 amino acids. In DNA form, the CDR3 reads TGTGCCAGCAGTTACGGGCTTTCGAACACTGAAGCTTTCTTT. This sequence encodes CASSYGLSNTEAFF.

This clone came up once. V is TRBV10-3 and J is TRBJ1-2; D may be TRBD1 (6 bases). The ends were cut back, 2 bases at V and 2 bases at J, with 6 bases in the middle. There are 13 residues in the CDR3. Germline V gene lookup returns CDR1 ENHRY and CDR2 SYGVKD. The chain's CDR3 is CAISETGNYGYTF. The CDR3 region has the DNA TGTGCCATCAGTGAGACAGGGAACTATGGCTACACCTTC.

V and J are TRBV2 and TRBJ2-1; maybe TRBD2 (5 bases). Germline-derived CDR1 and CDR2 are SNHLY and FYNNEI. The V and J ends lost 6 bases and 5 bases respectively, with 8 bases between them. CDR3 length equals 12 residues. CDR3 protein: CASRGSDNEQFF. For the CDR3, the DNA is TGTGCCAGCAGAGGGAGTGACAATGAGCAGTTCTTC.

The sample holds a few counts of this clone. J is TRBJ1-4 and V is TRBV4-2; 9 bases fit TRBD1. V trimming: 0 bases; J trimming: 7 bases; junction bases outside the gene matches: 6. The CDR3 extends over 16 amino acids. Germline V gene lookup returns CDR1 LGHNA and CDR2 YNFKEQ. CDR3 sequence: CASSQEGGQGSEKLFF. As DNA, the CDR3 is TGTGCCAGCAGCCAAGAAGGGGGACAGGGATCTGAAAAACTGTTTTTT.

J is TRBJ2-1 and V is TRBV7-2; 7 bases align to TRBD2. V lost 2 bases, J lost 7 bases, and 5 bases stayed unmatched. Germline V gene sequence: CDR1 SGHTA, CDR2 FQGNSA. CDR3 length: 14 residues. CDR3 bases: TGTGCCAGCAGCTTATACGGGAGGAGGAATGAGCAGTTCTTC. It translates to CASSLYGRRNEQFF.

This rearrangement joins TRBV18 to TRBJ2-3; 8 positions match TRBD1. Trimming took 5 bases from V and 11 from J; bases not matched to a gene: 15. This CDR3 has 15 amino acids. Germline assignment: CDR1 KGHSH and CDR2 LQKENI. This CDR3 is CASSTQGASVKGQYF. As DNA, the CDR3 is TGTGCCAGCTCAACCCAGGGGGCCAGTGTTAAGGGGCAGTATTTT.

CDR3 sequence (DNA): TGTGCCAGCAGTGAAGGGCGAGGGAAGACGAGCAATCAGCCCCAGCATTTT. This translates into CASSEGRGKTSNQPQHF. The gene calls are TRBV6-1 and TRBJ1-5; D gene ambiguous. The CDR3 length is 17 residues. Trimming removed 1 base at V and 1 base at J, with 14 bases between. The germline CDR1 and CDR2 sequences are MNHNS and SASEGT.

This chain connects TRBV28 to TRBJ2-7; 8 positions agree with TRBD2. Per germline, CDR1 MDHEN and CDR2 SYDVKM. The trim removed 6 bases at V and 3 bases at J, leaving 7 bases unmatched. The CDR3 consists of 14 residues. The CDR3 sequence is CASRLPGRDYEQYF. CDR3 nucleotide sequence: TGTGCCAGCAGACTCCCCGGGAGGGACTACGAGCAGTACTTC.

V usage is TRBV5-1 and J usage is TRBJ2-4, with D maybe TRBD1 (6 bases). From germline, CDR1 is SGHRS and CDR2 YFSETQ. With 3 bases removed from V and 2 bases from J, the gap between germline ends came to 18 bases. There are 17 residues in the CDR3. The DNA of the CDR3 is TGCGCCAGCAGCTGGGGATGGACCGGGACAACCAAAAACATTCAGTACTTC. Its protein product is CASSWGWTGTTKNIQYF.

This sequence joins TRBV19 and TRBJ2-2; D is ambiguous. The CDR3 length is 18 residues. V was shortened by 2 bases and J by 5 bases, with 21 bases between the two germline ends. Germline-derived CDR1 and CDR2 are LNHDA and SQIVND (reference sequence). CDR3 DNA sequence: TGTGCCAGTAGTATACGGGTCGGCCGCAGGTTGGAAACCGGGGAGCTGTTTTTT. Its translation is CASSIRVGRRLETGELFF.

The gene calls are TRBV9 and TRBJ1-3; weak D call: TRBD1 (5 bases). There are 16 residues in the CDR3. Germline values: CDR1 SGDLS, CDR2 YYNGEE. With 3 bases removed from V and 1 base from J, the gap between germline ends came to 14 bases. The CDR3 DNA reads TGTGCCAGCAGCGCCCTGGGGGGGACGTCTGGAAACACCATATATTTT. This codes for CASSALGGTSGNTIYF. Full variable domain (rest looked up from reference TRBV9 and TRBJ1-3): DSGVTQTPKHLITATGQRVTLRCSPRSGDLSVYWYQQSLDQGLQFLIQYYNGEERAKGNILERFSAQQFPDLHSELNLSSLELGDSALYFCASSALGGTSGNTIYFGEGSWLTVV.

The rearrangement links TRBV6-5 to TRBJ2-2, with 11 bases matching TRBD1. The germline V gene has CDR1 MNHEY and CDR2 SVGAGI. After removal of 4 bases from V and 3 bases from J, the junction contained 1 base not matched to a gene. The CDR3 covers 15 residues. The chain's CDR3 is CASSSGQGDTGELFF. Here the CDR3 DNA reads TGTGCCAGCAGTTCGGGACAGGGGGACACCGGGGAGCTGTTTTTT.

The V and J genes are TRBV6-6 and TRBJ1-4; D is unresolved. Trimming cost V 2 bases and J 4 bases, with 8 bases left between them. The germline gives CDR1 MNHNY, CDR2 SVGAGI (reference sequence). The CDR3 runs 14 residues. CDR3 coding DNA: TGTGCCAGCAGTTACCGGGAGAATAATGAAAAACTGTTTTTT. The encoded protein is CASSYRENNEKLFF.

J is TRBJ2-5 and V is TRBV9; 8 bases are a match to TRBD1. The J call could be wrong; TRBJ2-7 is a better fit for the DNA end. The CDR3 runs 15 residues. Germline V gives CDR1 SGDLS, CDR2 YYNGEE. The CDR3 DNA is TGTGCCAGCAGCGTAGGAACAGGGGGCTCCTACGAGCAGTACTTC. Protein sequence: CASSVGTGGSYEQYF.

The genes are TRBV5-1 and TRBJ1-2; possibly TRBD1 for D (5 bases). The CDR3 is 15 amino acids. V lost 0 bases and J lost 0, with 9 bases in between. Germline-derived CDR1 and CDR2 are SGHRS and YFSETQ. The chain's CDR3 is CASSLGQTSNYGYTF. The CDR3 nucleotides are TGCGCCAGCAGCTTGGGACAGACCTCTAACTATGGCTACACCTTC.

This chain links TRBV30 with TRBJ2-2, with 7 bases matching TRBD2. Germline assignment: CDR1 GTSNPN and CDR2 SVGIG (reference sequence). The junction had 14 bases not matched to a gene; V was cut back by 2 bases and J by 11 bases. The CDR3 spans 15 residues. The CDR3 bases are TGTGCCTGGAGTTTTACGGGAGGAGTGCCGGGAGAGCTGTTTTTT. Protein product: CAWSFTGGVPGELFF.

V is TRBV5-1 and J is TRBJ2-7; 11 positions match TRBD2. Trimming cost V 6 bases and J 2 bases; bases outside gene matches: 4. Germline loops: CDR1 SGHRS, CDR2 YFSETQ. The CDR3 length is 14 residues. DNA for the CDR3: TGCGCCAGCAAAGGGGGACTAGCGGCCTACGAGCAGTACTTC. Translating it yields CASKGGLAAYEQYF.

This clone was seen once. The genes are TRBV28 and TRBJ2-1; TRBD2 agrees at 7 bases. V trimming: 2 bases; J trimming: 6 bases; junction bases outside the gene matches: 7. This CDR3 has 15 residues. Germline CDR1 reads MDHEN; CDR2 reads SYDVKM. CDR3 sequence: CASSLSGAPTNEQFF. Written as DNA, the CDR3 is TGTGCCAGCAGTTTAAGCGGGGCCCCCACCAATGAGCAGTTCTTC.

The genes are TRBV7-2 and TRBJ2-7; no definite D call. Trimming shortened V by 1 base and J by 1 base, and 11 bases separated the two germline ends. The CDR3 loop spans 15 amino acids. The germline V gene has CDR1 SGHTA and CDR2 FQGNSA. The CDR3 DNA reads as TGTGCCAGCAGCTTAGGGCAGATTCGGTCCTACGAGCAGTACTTC. Encoded protein: CASSLGQIRSYEQYF. Variable domain in full (rest from reference TRBV7-2 and TRBJ2-7): GAGVSQSPSNKVTEKGKDVELRCDPISGHTALYWYRQSLGQGLEFLIYFQGNSAPDKSGLPSDRFSAERTGGSVSTLTIQRTQQEDSAVYLCASSLGQIRSYEQYFGPGTRLTVT.

The V gene is TRBV11-3, the J gene TRBJ2-2; D is undetermined. Trimming cost V 3 bases and J 4 bases, with 3 bases left between them. This CDR3 spans 12 amino acids. Germline V lookup: CDR1 SGHNT, CDR2 YENEEA. For the CDR3, the DNA is TGTGCCAGCAGCTTGAGCACCGGGGAGCTGTTTTTT. It translates to CASSLSTGELFF.

This chain links TRBV4-1 with TRBJ2-5; a weak D match, TRBD1 (7 bases). The length of the CDR3 is 14 residues. Germline V gene lookup returns CDR1 MGHRA and CDR2 YSYEKL. V gave up 3 bases and J gave up 4 bases, with 12 bases separating them. The DNA for the CDR3 is TGCGCCAGCAGCCAGACAGGGAGGTCAGAGACCCAGTACTTC. Protein product: CASSQTGRSETQYF.

The chain's CDR3 is CASSPTSRREFF. CDR3 DNA sequence: TGTGCCAGCAGCCCGACTAGCCGCCGTGAGTTCTTC. The chain recombines TRBV7-9 with TRBJ2-1; 7 nucleotides match TRBD2. V lost 5 bases and J lost 14; bases outside the gene matches: 9. The CDR3 is 12 amino acids. Germline-derived CDR1 and CDR2 are SEHNR and FQNEAQ (reference sequence).

This clone occurred a few times. V gene TRBV4-1 combines with J gene TRBJ1-1; no firm D call. Trimming shortened V by 1 base and J by 6 bases, and 6 bases separated the two germline ends. Germline V lookup: CDR1 MGHRA, CDR2 YSYEKL. The CDR3 loop spans 12 amino acids. DNA for the CDR3: TGCGCCAGCAGCCAAGGGGGAGCTGAAGCTTTCTTT. This encodes CASSQGGAEAFF.